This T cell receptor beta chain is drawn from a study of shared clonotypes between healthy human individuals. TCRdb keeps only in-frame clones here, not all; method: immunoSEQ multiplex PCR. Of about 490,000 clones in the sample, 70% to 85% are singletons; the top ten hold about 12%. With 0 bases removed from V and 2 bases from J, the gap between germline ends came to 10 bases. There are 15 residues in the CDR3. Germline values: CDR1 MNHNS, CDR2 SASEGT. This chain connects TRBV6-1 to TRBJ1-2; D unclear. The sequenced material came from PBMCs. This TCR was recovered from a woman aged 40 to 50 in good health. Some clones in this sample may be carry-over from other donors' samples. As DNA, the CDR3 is TGTGCCAGCAGTGAAGCGGGCAGTTTCAACTATGGCTACACCTTC. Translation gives CASSEAGSFNYGYTF.